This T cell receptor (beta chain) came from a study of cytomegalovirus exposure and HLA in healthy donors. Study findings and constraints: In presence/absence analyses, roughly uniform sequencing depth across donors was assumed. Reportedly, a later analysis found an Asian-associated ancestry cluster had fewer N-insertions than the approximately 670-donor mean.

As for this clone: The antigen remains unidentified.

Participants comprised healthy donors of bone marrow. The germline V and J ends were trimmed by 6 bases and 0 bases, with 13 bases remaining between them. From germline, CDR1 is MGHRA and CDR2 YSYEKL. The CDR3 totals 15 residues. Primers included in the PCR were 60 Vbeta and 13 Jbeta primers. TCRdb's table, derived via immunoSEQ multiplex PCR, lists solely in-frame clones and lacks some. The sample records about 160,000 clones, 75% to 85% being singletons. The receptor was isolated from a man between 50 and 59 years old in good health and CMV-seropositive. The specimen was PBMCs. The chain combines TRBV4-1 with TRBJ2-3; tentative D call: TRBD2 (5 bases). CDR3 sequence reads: CASSHAGRSTDTQYF. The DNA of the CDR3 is TGCGCCAGCAGTCACGCGGGCCGTAGCACAGATACGCAGTATTTT.